The 31 T cell receptor beta chains listed next were all sequenced from one sample in a study of T cell responses to AZD1222 COVID-19 vaccine listed by TCRdb under 2021. The library was made by the immunoSEQ multiplex PCR assay. Not all clones reach the TCRdb copy of this immuneACCESS table, which keeps in-frame sequences only. Checked studies attribute under half of the gap to unresolved V genes and leave the rest unexplained. Recorded for this sample are about 89,000 clones; roughly 90% of them occurred a single time. The ten largest clones add up to around 6% of the sample. The meaning of the sample's time point label: about 28 days (+/-7) after the second vaccine dose. Sequenced material: peripheral blood, taken 28 days after the second AZD1222 dose. The receptors here all came from an adult who received the AZD1222 COVID-19 vaccine.

The genes are TRBV3-1 (or the pseudogene TRBV3-2) and TRBJ1-1, with TRBD1 matching over 8 bases. In germline, CDR1 is LGHDT, CDR2 YNNKEL (reference sequence). The CDR3 has 12 residues. The V and J ends lost 2 bases and 10 bases, in that order; junction bases with no gene match: 3. In DNA, the CDR3 is TGTGCCAGCAGCCAACAGGGGACAGGAGCTTTCTTT. It specifies CASSQQGTGAFF.

V gene TRBV6-5 combines with J gene TRBJ1-1; D ambiguous. Germline V CDR1 and CDR2: MNHEY, SVGAGI. The CDR3 loop spans 14 amino acids. Between the trimmed V and J ends, which lost 1 base and 3 bases, there was a span of 9 bases. DNA for the CDR3: TGTGCCAGCAGTTACTTTGGGAGGGACACTGAAGCTTTCTTT. Protein sequence: CASSYFGRDTEAFF.

The genes are TRBV11-3 and TRBJ1-3, with no clear D. The length of the CDR3 is 12 residues. Germline-derived CDR1 and CDR2 are SGHNT and YENEEA. V lost 7 bases, J lost 2 bases, and 6 bases lay in between. DNA for the CDR3: TGTGCCAGCATGGACGCTGGAAACACCATATATTTT. Residues: CASMDAGNTIYF. The whole variable domain, remainder taken from reference TRBV11-3 and TRBJ1-3, is EAGVVQSPRYKIIEKKQPVAFWCNPISGHNTLYWYLQNLGQGPELLIRYENEEAVDDSQLPKDRFSAERLKGVDSTLKIQPAELGDSAVYLCASMDAGNTIYFGEGSWLTVV.

This chain joins TRBV6-5 and TRBJ1-1; 9 nucleotides align to TRBD1. The V and J ends lost 6 bases and 1 base, in that order; junction bases with no gene match: 6. The CDR3 totals 15 residues. From germline, CDR1 is MNHEY and CDR2 SVGAGI. The CDR3 DNA sequence: TGTGCCAGCAGCCAGACAGGGGGAGGGAACACTGAAGCTTTCTTT. This codes for CASSQTGGGNTEAFF.

This rearrangement joins TRBV5-1 to TRBJ2-7; D unclear. The CDR3 loop spans 14 amino acids. Germline V lookup: CDR1 SGHRS, CDR2 YFSETQ. V gave up 4 bases and J gave up 4 bases, with 15 bases separating them. CDR3 in DNA: TGCGCCAGCAGCATTGGGATGGAAAGGTACGAGCAGTACTTC. Encoded protein: CASSIGMERYEQYF.

J is TRBJ1-1 and V is TRBV7-2; no reliable D call. Trimming removed 3 bases at V and 0 bases at J, with 5 bases between. CDR1 SGHTA and CDR2 FQGNSA come from the germline V gene. The CDR3 sequence is 13 residues long. Here the CDR3 reads CASSLSVNTEAFF. Written as DNA, the CDR3 is TGTGCCAGCAGCTTGTCAGTGAACACTGAAGCTTTCTTT.

The chain carries TRBV7-3 and TRBJ2-3; TRBD1 matches at 7 bases. Per the germline V gene, CDR1 is SGHTA and CDR2 is FQGTGA. The CDR3 length is 15 residues. Losses at the gene ends were 2 bases for V and 2 bases for J; bases not matched to a gene: 4. The CDR3 spells CASSLRGTDTDTQYF. CDR3 bases: TGTGCCAGCAGCTTACGAGGGACAGACACAGATACGCAGTATTTT.

This clone was seen just once. The chain recombines TRBV5-4 with TRBJ2-7; D is perhaps TRBD1 (5 bases). The germline V gene encodes CDR1 SGHNT and CDR2 YYREEE (reference sequence). The V gene lost 8 bases and the J gene lost 0 bases, with 9 bases spanning the gap. There are 12 residues in the CDR3. CDR3 DNA sequence: TGTGCCAGAAACAGGAGCTCCTACGAGCAGTACTTC. Protein: CARNRSSYEQYF. Looking up the rest from reference TRBV5-4 and TRBJ2-7 gives the full variable domain: ETGVTQSPTHLIKTRGQQVTLRCSSQSGHNTVSWYQQALGQGPQFIFQYYREEENGRGNFPPRFSGLQFPNYSSELNVNALELDDSALYLCARNRSSYEQYFGPGTRLTVT.

This chain uses TRBV5-1 with TRBJ1-1; D remains unclear. The CDR3 runs to 15 residues. The ends were cut back, 4 bases at V and 0 bases at J, with 13 bases in the middle. Germline values: CDR1 SGHRS, CDR2 YFSETQ. CDR3 sequence (DNA): TGCGCCAGCAGCGCTAGAGGGCAGCTGAACACTGAAGCTTTCTTT. It yields the protein CASSARGQLNTEAFF.

V is TRBV6-5 and J is TRBJ1-5, with TRBD1 identical over 10 bases. CDR3 size: 16 residues. Trimming cost V 4 bases and J 4 bases; bases outside gene matches: 7. In germline, CDR1 is MNHEY, CDR2 SVGAGI. The CDR3 is CASSSRDRGSNQPQHF. The CDR3 DNA follows: TGTGCCAGCAGTTCCCGGGACAGGGGATCTAATCAGCCCCAGCATTTT.

The gene calls are TRBV5-1 and TRBJ1-1; the D gene is possibly TRBD1 (6 bases). Between the trimmed V and J ends, which lost 0 bases and 4 bases, there was a span of 19 bases. Per germline, CDR1 SGHRS and CDR2 YFSETQ. This CDR3 is built from 17 residues. The CDR3 DNA follows: TGCGCCAGCAGCTTGGGCGACTTACTACAGGGTAGCACTGAAGCTTTCTTT. Amino acid sequence: CASSLGDLLQGSTEAFF.

The chain carries TRBV5-8 and TRBJ2-3, with TRBD1 as a possible D gene (6 bases). Germline V CDR1 and CDR2: SGHTS, YDEGEE. V was shortened by 4 bases and J by 2 bases, with 17 bases between the two germline ends. This CDR3 is 16 amino acids long. CDR3 coding DNA: TGTGCCAGCAGCGGGGTGCTGGGACAACTCACAGATACGCAGTATTTT. As protein: CASSGVLGQLTDTQYF.

The chain combines TRBV30 with TRBJ2-7, with TRBD1 matching over 7 bases. The CDR3 contains 13 residues. V lost 1 base and J lost 3; bases outside the gene matches: 3. In germline, CDR1 is GTSNPN, CDR2 SVGIG (reference sequence). The CDR3 coding sequence is TGTGCCTGGAGTGGCGACAGGGTCTACGAGCAGTACTTC. Protein sequence: CAWSGDRVYEQYF.

The J gene is TRBJ1-2, the V gene TRBV7-8; possible D gene TRBD1, 6 bases. From germline, CDR1 is SGHVS and CDR2 FQNEAQ. The CDR3 consists of 16 residues. V lost 2 bases to trimming and J lost 0 bases, with 13 bases between them. CDR3 bases: TGTGCCAGCAGCTTATTACAGGGAAAAGCTAACTATGGCTACACCTTC. Translating gives CASSLLQGKANYGYTF.

The chain couples TRBV5-1 to TRBJ2-3; a possible D gene is TRBD1 (6 bases). Germline V lookup: CDR1 SGHRS, CDR2 YFSETQ. The V and J ends lost 0 bases and 2 bases respectively, with 13 bases between them. This CDR3 spans 16 amino acids. CDR3 DNA: TGCGCCAGCAGCTTGGCCGGGCAGGGGACCACAGATACGCAGTATTTT. It translates to CASSLAGQGTTDTQYF. Looking up the rest from reference TRBV5-1 and TRBJ2-3 gives the full variable domain: KAGVTQTPRYLIKTRGQQVTLSCSPISGHRSVSWYQQTPGQGLQFLFEYFSETQRNKGNFPGRFSGRQFSNSRSEMNVSTLELGDSALYLCASSLAGQGTTDTQYFGPGTRLTVL.

The chain couples TRBV19 to TRBJ2-5; TRBD1 agrees at 8 bases. In germline, CDR1 is LNHDA, CDR2 SQIVND (reference sequence). The CDR3 runs to 14 residues. The ends lost 6 bases at V and 3 bases at J; junction bases unmatched: 6. Written as DNA, the CDR3 is TGTGCCAGTAGGCTACAGGGGGGTAAAGAGACCCAGTACTTC. The encoded protein is CASRLQGGKETQYF.

The J gene is TRBJ2-7, the V gene TRBV20-1; 11 bases agree with TRBD1. Germline CDR1 is DFQATT and CDR2 is SNEGSKA (reference sequence). J was trimmed by 3 bases and V by 3 bases; bases with no gene match: 4. The CDR3 covers 14 residues. The CDR3 loop is CSASPGTGGYEQYF. The CDR3 region has the DNA TGCAGTGCTAGTCCCGGGACAGGGGGCTACGAGCAGTACTTC.

In this sample, this clone turned up once. The genes are TRBV6-5 and TRBJ2-1; 7 positions agree with TRBD1. The J segment lost 3 bases and the V segment lost 2 bases, leaving 4 bases of the junction unmatched. CDR1 is MNHEY and CDR2 is SVGAGI in the germline V gene. This CDR3 contains 15 residues. In nucleotides, the CDR3 is TGTGCCAGCAGTTACGAGGGGGCTATCTACAATGAGCAGTTCTTC. This gives the protein CASSYEGAIYNEQFF.

The chain recombines TRBV6-1 with TRBJ2-1; no firm D call. The germline V gene has CDR1 MNHNS and CDR2 SASEGT. V gave up 2 bases and J gave up 5 bases, with 16 bases separating them. CDR3 length: 16 amino acids. The CDR3 DNA reads TGTGCCAGCAGTGAACTTGTTAATTTTGGAGACAATGAGCAGTTCTTC. Its protein product is CASSELVNFGDNEQFF.

The chain couples TRBV13 to TRBJ2-1, with a possible D match to TRBD2 (5 bases). The CDR3 contains 15 residues. Germline V gene sequence: CDR1 PRHDT, CDR2 FYEKMQ (reference sequence). Deletions cut 3 bases from V and 0 bases from J, with 9 bases between. The CDR3 is CASSFTSSSYNEQFF. Here the CDR3 DNA reads TGTGCCAGCAGCTTCACTAGTAGCTCCTACAATGAGCAGTTCTTC. The complete variable domain, with remaining parts taken from reference TRBV13 and TRBJ2-1, reads AAGVIQSPRHLIKEKRETATLKCYPIPRHDTVYWYQQGPGQDPQFLISFYEKMQSDKGSIPDRFSAQQFSDYHSELNMSSLELGDSALYFCASSFTSSSYNEQFFGPGTRLTVL.

The chain employs TRBV10-3 and TRBJ1-4; D uncertain. Germline lookup yields CDR1 ENHRY and CDR2 SYGVKD. CDR3 size: 16 residues. The V gene lost 3 bases and the J gene lost 0 bases, with 11 bases spanning the gap. CDR3 coding DNA: TGTGCCATCAGTGATTCGGGGTTTGCAACTAATGAAAAACTGTTTTTT. The encoded protein is CAISDSGFATNEKLFF.

The chain couples TRBV19 to TRBJ1-5, with D hard to call. Trimming left V 2 bases short and J 3 bases short, with 5 bases between. The germline V gene encodes CDR1 LNHDA and CDR2 SQIVND (reference sequence). The CDR3 covers 13 residues. CDR3 sequence reads: CASSISTNQPQHF. The CDR3 DNA sequence: TGTGCCAGTAGTATATCCACCAATCAGCCCCAGCATTTT.

V is TRBV27 and J is TRBJ1-2, with 10 bases matching TRBD1. This CDR3 is built from 16 residues. Germline V gives CDR1 MNHEY, CDR2 SMNVEV (reference sequence). V was clipped by 0 bases and J by 6 bases; unmatched bases: 7. CDR3 protein: CASSLSVTGQGDGYTF. The DNA for the CDR3 is TGTGCCAGCAGTTTATCGGTTACAGGACAGGGGGATGGCTACACCTTC.

The V call is TRBV12-3 or TRBV12-4, the J call TRBJ1-2, with D unresolved. Trimming shortened V by 5 bases and J by 6 bases, and 10 bases separated the two germline ends. CDR3 size: 12 residues. CDR3 in DNA: TGTGCCAGCAGTGGATCCTGGAATGGCTACACCTTC. This encodes CASSGSWNGYTF.

This clone came up once. The chain joins TRBV25-1 to TRBJ1-2; D may be TRBD1 (6 bases). This CDR3 spans 12 amino acids. From germline, CDR1 is MGHDK and CDR2 SYGVNS. V gave up 5 bases and J gave up 7 bases, with 11 bases separating them. The CDR3 loop is CASSTQGGGYTF. Written as DNA, the CDR3 is TGTGCCAGCAGTACACAGGGAGGTGGCTACACCTTC.

The chain joins TRBV5-6 to TRBJ1-1; TRBD1 aligns across 9 bases. The germline V gene encodes CDR1 SGHDT and CDR2 YYEEEE. This CDR3 has 13 amino acids. V trimming: 3 bases; J trimming: 9 bases; junction bases outside the gene matches: 6. The CDR3 nucleotides are TGTGCCAGCAGCTGGGACAGGGAGGGGAAAGCTTTCTTT. It codes for CASSWDREGKAFF.

V usage is TRBV30 and J usage is TRBJ1-2; no reliable D call. The CDR3 is 13 residues long. The germline CDR1 and CDR2 sequences are GTSNPN and SVGIG (reference sequence). V was trimmed by 5 bases and J by 2 bases, leaving 12 bases between them. CDR3 loop: CAWGRMGNYGYTF. Here the CDR3 DNA reads TGTGCCTGGGGACGTATGGGGAACTATGGCTACACCTTC.

This sequence joins TRBV12-3 or TRBV12-4 and TRBJ1-5; D is undetermined. The V gene lost 5 bases and the J gene lost 6 bases, with 8 bases spanning the gap. This CDR3 is 12 amino acids long. The CDR3 sequence: CASSAWGQPQHF. The CDR3 DNA follows: TGTGCCAGCAGTGCCTGGGGTCAGCCCCAGCATTTT.

The J gene is TRBJ2-1, the V gene TRBV18, with TRBD2 identical over 15 bases. J was trimmed by 6 bases and V by 2 bases; bases with no gene match: 5. The CDR3 runs 17 residues. Germline V CDR1 and CDR2: KGHSH, LQKENI. CDR3 bases: TGTGCCAGCTCACCAAGGACTAGCGGGGGGGCCCCCAATGAGCAGTTCTTC. Protein sequence: CASSPRTSGGAPNEQFF.

This clone was counted a single time. The gene calls are TRBV5-4 and TRBJ1-2, with 7 bases fitting TRBD1. Unmatched junction bases numbered 6, after V lost 3 bases and J lost 4 bases. Looked up from germline, CDR1 is SGHNT and CDR2 is YYREEE (reference sequence). This CDR3 contains 14 residues. The CDR3 region is CASSSQQGTYGYTF. CDR3 sequence (DNA): TGTGCCAGCAGCTCCCAACAGGGGACCTATGGCTACACCTTC.

The V and J genes are TRBV4-1 and TRBJ1-1, with D uncertain. The length of the CDR3 is 12 residues. The ends were cut back, 3 bases at V and 1 base at J, with 3 bases in the middle. Germline V gene sequence: CDR1 MGHRA, CDR2 YSYEKL. The CDR3 region has the DNA TGCGCCAGCAGCCAGGAGAACACTGAAGCTTTCTTT. Protein product: CASSQENTEAFF.